In this sample, the clone carrying this T cell receptor beta chain turned up a few times. Its antigen remains unidentified. This record belongs to a study of response to subunit inactivated influenza vaccine. Study-wide results and caveats: T cells newly recruited by each seasonal influenza vaccination are few, the authors suggested.

TCRdb fed the RT-PCR reads into MiXCR, producing one record per CDR3 protein. The sample contains 800,000 to 1,000,000 distinct CDR3 sequences, 21% of which appear only once. The CDR3 loop spans 17 amino acids. Per germline, CDR1 SGHRS and CDR2 YFSETQ. Trimming took 0 bases from V and 8 from J; bases not matched to a gene: 11. This receptor was identified in a man aged 50-59 years who received an inactivated influenza vaccine. The genes are TRBV5-1 and TRBJ2-1; 10 nucleotides match TRBD2. The starting material was PBMCs from blood, obtained 5 to 6 days after vaccination. This CDR3 is CASSLVASGSILHEQFF. The DNA of the CDR3 is TGCGCCAGCAGCTTGGTCGCTAGCGGGAGCATCCTCCATGAGCAGTTCTTC. Using reference TRBV5-1 and TRBJ2-1 for the parts outside the CDR3, the full variable domain is KAGVTQTPRYLIKTRGQQVTLSCSPISGHRSVSWYQQTPGQGLQFLFEYFSETQRNKGNFPGRFSGRQFSNSRSEMNVSTLELGDSALYLCASSLVASGSILHEQFFGPGTRLTVL.